One and the same sample provided the 16 T cell receptor beta chains below, sequenced in a study of T cells after yellow fever vaccination. TCRdb recomputed calls from the 5' RACE reads with MiXCR, one row per CDR3 protein. This table holds around 530,000 distinct CDR3 sequences, around a sixth found once. Sequencing used PBMCs, obtained around 5 days after the first yellow fever vaccination. These receptors were obtained from a man between 18 and 29 years old who received the YFV17D yellow fever vaccine.

V is TRBV20-1 and J is TRBJ1-4, with unresolved D. V lost 0 bases and J lost 7, with 12 bases in between. Germline V CDR1 and CDR2: DFQATT, SNEGSKA (reference sequence). The CDR3 sequence is 14 residues long. CDR3 sequence: CSARDKGLSEKLFF. The CDR3, as DNA: TGCAGTGCTAGAGATAAAGGGCTCAGTGAAAAACTGTTTTTT.

The chain is built from TRBV5-1 and TRBJ1-1; D is unresolved. In germline, CDR1 is SGHRS, CDR2 YFSETQ. There are 14 residues in the CDR3. The V end lost 0 bases, the J end lost 7 bases, and 13 bases lay between the germline ends. The CDR3 region has the DNA TGCGCCAGCAGCTTGGCCGGCATCCGGTTTGAAGCTTTCTTT. Translating it yields CASSLAGIRFEAFF.

This clonotype appeared a few times. The gene calls are TRBV7-8 and TRBJ2-3, with 11 bases identical to TRBD2. CDR1 SGHVS and CDR2 FQNEAQ come from the germline V gene. The CDR3 loop spans 17 amino acids. The junction had 8 bases not matched to a gene; V was cut back by 4 bases and J by 2 bases. CDR3 sequence reads: CASSSSLAGGHTDTQYF. The CDR3, as DNA: TGTGCCAGCAGCTCCTCTCTAGCGGGGGGCCACACAGATACGCAGTATTTT.

This clonotype has a handful of counts. The CDR3 nucleotides read TGCGCCAGCAGCTTCGGACCGACCTACAATGAGCAGTTCTTC. Translation: CASSFGPTYNEQFF. This chain links TRBV5-1 with TRBJ2-1; D remains ambiguous. The CDR3 extends over 14 amino acids. The V and J ends lost 2 bases and 2 bases respectively, with 8 bases between them. Looked up from germline, CDR1 is SGHRS and CDR2 is YFSETQ. The variable domain in full, completed from reference TRBV5-1 and TRBJ2-1, reads KAGVTQTPRYLIKTRGQQVTLSCSPISGHRSVSWYQQTPGQGLQFLFEYFSETQRNKGNFPGRFSGRQFSNSRSEMNVSTLELGDSALYLCASSFGPTYNEQFFGPGTRLTVL.

In its sample, this clonotype was seen a few times. CDR3 sequence: CSATQVRGGPGYNEQFF. The CDR3 bases are TGCAGTGCTACCCAAGTGCGCGGGGGGCCCGGATACAATGAGCAGTTCTTC. The chain recombines TRBV20-1 with TRBJ2-1; 8 bases are a match to TRBD2. CDR3 length: 17 residues. After removal of 4 bases from V and 4 bases from J, the junction contained 15 bases not matched to a gene. The germline CDR1 and CDR2 sequences are DFQATT and SNEGSKA (reference sequence).

This clonotype came up many times. This chain uses TRBV5-5 with TRBJ2-7; D may match TRBD1 or TRBD2 (6 bases each). This CDR3 has 13 amino acids. Between the trimmed V and J ends, which lost 4 bases and 5 bases, there was a span of 13 bases. Germline assignment: CDR1 SGHKS and CDR2 YYEKEE (reference sequence). The CDR3 nucleotides are TGTGCCAGCAGCCAAGGGGGGCTTGACGAGCAGTACTTC. Amino acids: CASSQGGLDEQYF.

The table lists this clonotype with a few counts. The gene calls are TRBV7-9 and TRBJ1-2; TRBD1 agrees at 7 bases. Germline V CDR1 and CDR2: SEHNR, FQNEAQ (reference sequence). J gave up 1 base and V 7 bases, and 12 bases lay outside the gene matches. The CDR3 is 16 residues long. CDR3: CASTNQQGGSNYGYTF. CDR3 bases: TGTGCCAGCACCAATCAACAAGGGGGCAGTAACTATGGCTACACCTTC.

The chain joins TRBV12-3 or TRBV12-4 to TRBJ1-5; 12 bases align to TRBD1. V trimming: 6 bases; J trimming: 7 bases; junction bases outside the gene matches: 7. This CDR3 contains 15 residues. CDR3 DNA sequence: TGTGCCAGCAGCCGGGACAGGGGGCTAGCCCAGCCCCAGCATTTT. This sequence encodes CASSRDRGLAQPQHF.

This clonotype has a count of ten or more. The rearrangement joins TRBV4-2 to TRBJ2-3; TRBD2 agrees at 10 bases. The CDR3 is 17 amino acids. Per the germline V gene, CDR1 is LGHNA and CDR2 is YNFKEQ. The ends lost 2 bases at V and 2 bases at J; junction bases unmatched: 7. The CDR3 DNA reads as TGTGCCAGCAGCCAATCCTCAGCGGGGGGGATCACAGATACGCAGTATTTT. Its protein product is CASSQSSAGGITDTQYF.

The chain recombines TRBV7-8 with TRBJ2-3, with TRBD2 matching 10 bases. CDR1 and CDR2 from the germline V gene are SGHVS and FQNEAQ. CDR3 length: 16 residues. The V segment lost 2 bases and the J segment 2 bases; nucleotides outside the gene matches: 4. In DNA form, the CDR3 reads TGTGCCAGCAGCTTAAGCGGGAGGGGGCTCACAGATACGCAGTATTTT. This encodes CASSLSGRGLTDTQYF.

The chain links TRBV29-1 to TRBJ2-3, with TRBD2 matching 13 bases. This CDR3 has 14 amino acids. Looked up from germline, CDR1 is SQVTM and CDR2 is ANQGSEA. The V segment lost 7 bases and the J segment 2 bases; nucleotides outside the gene matches: 3. The CDR3 DNA sequence: TGCAGCGATGGGACTAGCGGGGCCACAGATACGCAGTATTTT. Translation: CSDGTSGATDTQYF.

V and J are TRBV27 and TRBJ2-2, with D possibly being TRBD2 (6 bases). Germline CDR1 reads MNHEY; CDR2 reads SMNVEV (reference sequence). CDR3 length equals 17 residues. V was clipped by 6 bases and J by 0 bases, with 17 bases between them. CDR3 sequence reads: CASSRLGMSPNTGELFF. CDR3 DNA sequence: TGTGCCAGCAGCAGACTAGGGATGAGCCCGAACACCGGGGAGCTGTTTTTT.

The chain employs TRBV5-1 and TRBJ1-4; D ambiguous. The ends were cut back, 0 bases at V and 8 bases at J, with 8 bases in the middle. Germline-derived CDR1 and CDR2 are SGHRS and YFSETQ. This CDR3 contains 13 residues. The CDR3 sequence: CASSLDPSEKLFF. The CDR3 region has the DNA TGCGCCAGCAGCTTGGATCCCTCGGAAAAACTGTTTTTT.

This chain links TRBV28 with TRBJ2-5; no firm D call. Trimming shortened V by 10 bases and J by 6 bases, and 15 bases separated the two germline ends. Germline lookup yields CDR1 MDHEN and CDR2 SYDVKM. The CDR3 sequence is 12 residues long. The CDR3 DNA is TGTGCCACCCGGCCCGGTCTACAGACCCAGTACTTC. The encoded protein is CATRPGLQTQYF.

This clonotype was picked up a small number of times. V gene TRBV20-1 combines with J gene TRBJ1-6, with a weak D call TRBD1 (5 bases). The germline CDR1 and CDR2 sequences are DFQATT and SNEGSKA (reference sequence). CDR3 length: 14 amino acids. The CDR3 loop reads CTSGLLSYNSPLHF. CDR3 nucleotides: TGCACTTCGGGACTTCTCTCCTATAATTCACCCCTCCACTTT.

The rearrangement uses TRBV20-1 and TRBJ2-3, with 8 bases fitting TRBD2. The CDR3 consists of 15 residues. CDR1 and CDR2 (germline): DFQATT, SNEGSKA (reference sequence). The V gene end was trimmed by 0 bases and the J gene end by 4 bases; junction bases not matched to a gene: 6. The CDR3 DNA is TGCAGTGCTAGAGATCCTAGCGGGCGGGCAGATACGCAGTATTTT. It translates to CSARDPSGRADTQYF.